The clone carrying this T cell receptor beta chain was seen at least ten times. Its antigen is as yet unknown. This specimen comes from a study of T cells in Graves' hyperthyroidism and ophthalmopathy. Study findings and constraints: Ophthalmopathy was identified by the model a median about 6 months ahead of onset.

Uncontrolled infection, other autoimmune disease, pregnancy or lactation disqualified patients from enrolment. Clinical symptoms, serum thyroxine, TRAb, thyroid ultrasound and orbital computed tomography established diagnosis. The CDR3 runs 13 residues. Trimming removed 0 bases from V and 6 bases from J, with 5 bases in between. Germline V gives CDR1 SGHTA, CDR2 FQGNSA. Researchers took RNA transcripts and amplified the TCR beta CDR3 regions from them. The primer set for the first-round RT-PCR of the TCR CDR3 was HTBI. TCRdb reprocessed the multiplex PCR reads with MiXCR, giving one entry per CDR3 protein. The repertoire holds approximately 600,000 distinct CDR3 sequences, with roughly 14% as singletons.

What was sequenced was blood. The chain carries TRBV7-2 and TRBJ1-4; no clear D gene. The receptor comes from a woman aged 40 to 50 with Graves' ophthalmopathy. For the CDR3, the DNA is TGTGCCAGCAGCTTAGCGCAGGATGAAAAACTGTTTTTT. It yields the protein CASSLAQDEKLFF.